The 24 T cell receptor beta chains given below trace back to one sample, sequenced in a study of cytotoxic CD8 clonotypes in ibrutinib-treated CLL. The assay was immunoSEQ multiplex PCR, and TCRdb's table has in-frame clones only and misses some. The repertoire holds over 200,000 clones, with approximately 79% as singletons. Sequenced material: PBMCs, taken after 12 months of ibrutinib treatment. The receptors were sampled from a human donor with chronic lymphocytic leukemia.

This chain links TRBV6-6 with TRBJ2-3, with 9 bases lining up with TRBD2. The CDR3 covers 15 residues. The germline V gene encodes CDR1 MNHNY and CDR2 SVGAGI (reference sequence). V was clipped by 3 bases and J by 6 bases; unmatched bases: 7. In DNA, the CDR3 is TGTGCCAGCAGTTATGCTCTAGCGGGGCCCGATACGCAGTATTTT. Translation gives CASSYALAGPDTQYF.

This chain links TRBV27 with TRBJ1-5, with D perhaps matching TRBD1 (5 bases). The CDR3 is 18 residues long. V lost 5 bases and J lost 3, with 23 bases in between. Germline V CDR1 and CDR2: MNHEY, SMNVEV (reference sequence). The CDR3 reads CASSPYPPGRQTNQPQHF. CDR3 coding DNA: TGTGCCAGCAGTCCCTACCCTCCGGGACGGCAAACCAATCAGCCCCAGCATTTT.

The chain recombines TRBV2 with TRBJ2-7, with D possibly matching TRBD1 (5 bases). The CDR3 contains 13 residues. Trimming removed 3 bases from V and 3 bases from J, with 9 bases in between. Per germline, CDR1 SNHLY and CDR2 FYNNEI. The CDR3 nucleotides are TGTGCCAGCAGTGAGGACACCTTCTACGAGCAGTACTTC. Amino acid sequence: CASSEDTFYEQYF.

This clone was recorded a few times. The chain has TRBV28 and TRBJ2-7, with 13 bases identical to TRBD2. Trimming cost V 7 bases and J 4 bases; bases outside gene matches: 7. The CDR3 is 15 amino acids. CDR1 is MDHEN, CDR2 SYDVKM, per germline. CDR3 amino acids: CASITGTSGAYEQYF. In nucleotides, the CDR3 is TGTGCCAGCATCACGGGGACTAGCGGGGCATACGAGCAGTACTTC.

DNA for the CDR3: TGTGCCAGCAGCCATTGGTCCGAAGGGACAAGCAATCAGCCCCAGCATTTT. Amino acids: CASSHWSEGTSNQPQHF. This rearrangement joins TRBV9 to TRBJ1-5; tentatively, D is TRBD1 (6 bases). CDR1 is SGDLS and CDR2 is YYNGEE in the germline V gene. This CDR3 spans 17 amino acids. Trimming left V 4 bases short and J 1 base short, with 18 bases between.

The V and J genes are TRBV27 and TRBJ2-1; possibly TRBD1 or TRBD2 for D (6 bases each). This CDR3 contains 17 residues. Germline assignment: CDR1 MNHEY and CDR2 SMNVEV (reference sequence). The ends were cut back, 5 bases at V and 0 bases at J, with 17 bases in the middle. The CDR3 sequence is CASSLRGAAGSYNEQFF. The CDR3 nucleotides read TGTGCCAGCAGTCTAAGGGGGGCCGCGGGCTCCTACAATGAGCAGTTCTTC.

This chain joins TRBV4-1 and TRBJ2-7; 7 bases map to TRBD1. Germline values: CDR1 MGHRA, CDR2 YSYEKL. V lost 0 bases, J lost 1 base, and 3 bases stayed unmatched. The CDR3 is 15 residues long. CDR3 DNA: TGCGCCAGCAGCCAAGAGGGACAGCATTCCTACGAGCAGTACTTC. Protein sequence: CASSQEGQHSYEQYF.

The chain recombines TRBV10-1 with TRBJ2-5; D ambiguous. The DNA end lines up better with TRBJ2-7; the J call may be wrong. The germline gives CDR1 WNHNN, CDR2 SYGVQD (reference sequence). This CDR3 has 14 residues. CDR3 sequence: CASSDSRNSYEQYF. The CDR3 nucleotides read TGCGCCAGCAGTGATAGCAGGAACTCCTACGAGCAGTACTTC.

The V call is TRBV28, the J call TRBJ1-2; 7 nucleotides line up with TRBD1. The V gene's germline CDR1 is MDHEN and CDR2 SYDVKM. V shed 3 bases and J 4 bases; nucleotides not matched to a gene: 2. The CDR3 consists of 13 residues. The CDR3 region has the DNA TGTGCCAGCAGTTTGGGACAGTTCTATGGCTACACCTTC. Its protein product is CASSLGQFYGYTF.

The gene calls are TRBV6-5 and TRBJ1-1; 10 nucleotides agree with TRBD1. CDR1 and CDR2 (germline): MNHEY, SVGAGI. V lost 7 bases, J lost 4 bases, and 6 bases stayed unmatched. The CDR3 runs 14 residues. CDR3 loop: CASTSTGGSTEAFF. CDR3 nucleotides: TGTGCCAGCACCTCGACAGGGGGCAGCACTGAAGCTTTCTTT.

The CDR3 sequence is CASSRKSGAFF. The CDR3 coding sequence is TGTGCCAGCAGCCGGAAAAGTGGAGCTTTCTTT. The chain is built from TRBV7-9 and TRBJ1-1; D gene unclear. Germline V gene sequence: CDR1 SEHNR, CDR2 FQNEAQ (reference sequence). This CDR3 contains 11 residues. V gave up 5 bases and J gave up 10 bases, with 11 bases separating them.

The chain employs TRBV7-3 and TRBJ2-1; tentatively, D is TRBD2 (6 bases). This CDR3 has 14 residues. Per germline, CDR1 SGHTA and CDR2 FQGTGA. Trimming took 5 bases from V and 4 from J, leaving 12 bases between them. The CDR3 spells CASSPGLIYNEQFF. CDR3 DNA: TGTGCCAGCAGCCCCGGACTAATATACAATGAGCAGTTCTTC.

With respect to this clone: Other DNA sequences in this sample translate to the same CDR3. This sequence joins TRBV5-1 and TRBJ1-4; 8 nucleotides agree with TRBD1. The CDR3 loop spans 15 amino acids. V lost 4 bases to trimming and J lost 7 bases; unmatched junction nucleotides: 9. Germline-derived CDR1 and CDR2 are SGHRS and YFSETQ. The DNA for the CDR3 is TGCGCCAGCAGCCCCGGGCAGGGGGCGATTGAAAAACTGTTTTTT. It encodes CASSPGQGAIEKLFF.

The gene calls are TRBV7-2 and TRBJ2-7; 10 nucleotides agree with TRBD1. V shed 4 bases and J 3 bases; nucleotides not matched to a gene: 3. Germline V lookup: CDR1 SGHTA, CDR2 FQGNSA. The CDR3 contains 14 residues. The CDR3 DNA follows: TGTGCCAGCAGCTGGGGACAGGGGTACTACGAGCAGTACTTC. Encoded protein: CASSWGQGYYEQYF.

The chain recombines TRBV2 with TRBJ1-3; a weak D match, TRBD1 (5 bases). The germline V and J ends were trimmed by 8 bases and 2 bases, with 13 bases remaining between them. The germline gives CDR1 SNHLY, CDR2 FYNNEI. The CDR3 spans 14 residues. CDR3 in DNA: TGTGCCAGCGGGCAGACAGCTACTGGAAACACCATATATTTT. It encodes CASGQTATGNTIYF. Supplemented by reference TRBV2 and TRBJ1-3, the full variable domain reads EPEVTQTPSHQVTQMGQEVILRCVPISNHLYFYWYRQILGQKVEFLVSFYNNEISEKSEIFDDQFSVERPDGSNFTLKIRSTKLEDSAMYFCASGQTATGNTIYFGEGSWLTVV.

The J gene is TRBJ1-1, the V gene TRBV7-6, with 9 bases identical to TRBD1. The trim removed 5 bases at V and 3 bases at J, leaving 10 bases unmatched. The length of the CDR3 is 16 residues. CDR1 SGHVS and CDR2 FNYEAQ come from the germline V gene. The CDR3 loop reads CASSRQDRGGHTEAFF. CDR3 nucleotides: TGTGCCAGCAGCCGACAGGACAGGGGAGGACACACTGAAGCTTTCTTT.

A note on this clone: In the same sample, other DNA sequences code for this CDR3. This chain links TRBV6-1 with TRBJ2-3, with TRBD2 identical over 8 bases. The J segment lost 3 bases and the V segment lost 2 bases, leaving 4 bases of the junction unmatched. This CDR3 contains 15 residues. Germline loops: CDR1 MNHNS, CDR2 SASEGT. This chain's CDR3 is CASSELAGSTDTQYF. The CDR3 region has the DNA TGTGCCAGCAGTGAACTAGCGGGCTCGACAGATACGCAGTATTTT.

V gene TRBV29-1 combines with J gene TRBJ1-1; D gene unclear. CDR1 is SQVTM and CDR2 is ANQGSEA in the germline V gene. With 3 bases removed from V and 4 bases from J, the gap between germline ends came to 9 bases. This CDR3 has 12 amino acids. DNA of the CDR3: TGCAGCGTTGATGACTCTCCCACTGAAGCTTTCTTT. Translation: CSVDDSPTEAFF.

The V gene is TRBV2, the J gene TRBJ1-1, with a weak D call TRBD1 (5 bases). The V and J ends lost 6 bases and 3 bases respectively, with 17 bases between them. The germline gives CDR1 SNHLY, CDR2 FYNNEI. The CDR3 consists of 15 residues. The CDR3 spells CASRTGPHRYTEAFF. CDR3 bases: TGTGCCAGCAGGACCGGCCCACACAGGTACACTGAAGCTTTCTTT.

The V call is TRBV30, the J call TRBJ1-2, with D possibly matching TRBD1 (6 bases). From germline, CDR1 is GTSNPN and CDR2 SVGIG (reference sequence). CDR3 size: 13 residues. The V end was cut by 7 bases, the J end by 7 bases, with 19 bases between. The CDR3 sequence is CAFGGGPPAGYTF. The CDR3 coding sequence is TGTGCCTTTGGTGGGGGCCCGCCAGCTGGCTACACCTTC.

This clone was seen more than once but under ten times. The chain carries TRBV9 and TRBJ1-3; no clear D. The CDR3 extends over 13 amino acids. Deletions cut 1 base from V and 8 bases from J, with 10 bases between. CDR1 is SGDLS, CDR2 YYNGEE, per germline. CDR3 in amino acids: CASSVSQVDTIYF. The CDR3 DNA reads as TGTGCCAGCAGCGTATCGCAGGTAGACACCATATATTTT.

This chain connects TRBV5-1 to TRBJ2-3, with D uncertain. Between the trimmed V and J ends, which lost 3 bases and 1 base, there was a span of 12 bases. The CDR3 contains 15 residues. In germline, CDR1 is SGHRS, CDR2 YFSETQ. This CDR3 is CASSSGPEGTDTQYF. CDR3 DNA sequence: TGCGCCAGCAGCTCCGGACCCGAGGGCACAGATACGCAGTATTTT.

The chain employs TRBV27 and TRBJ1-1, with TRBD1 matching over 7 bases. The CDR3 has 13 residues. CDR1 and CDR2 from the germline V gene are MNHEY and SMNVEV (reference sequence). The V segment lost 6 bases and the J segment 8 bases; nucleotides outside the gene matches: 9. CDR3 loop: CASRVDKGAEAFF. The CDR3 nucleotides read TGTGCCAGCAGGGTAGACAAGGGGGCCGAAGCTTTCTTT.

V gene TRBV11-2 combines with J gene TRBJ2-1; unclear D gene. The CDR3 sequence is 13 residues long. Between the trimmed V and J ends, which lost 1 base and 4 bases, there was a span of 5 bases. Germline V lookup: CDR1 SGHAT, CDR2 FQNNGV. This CDR3 reads CASSLGGYNEQFF. CDR3 in DNA: TGTGCCAGCAGCTTAGGCGGTTACAATGAGCAGTTCTTC.